These 3 T cell receptor beta chains originate from one sample sequenced in a study of blood T cell repertoires in COVID-19. Sequenced by immunoSEQ multiplex PCR; TCRdb stores in-frame clones only, minus some. The sample contains some 240,000 clones, roughly 81% of which appear only once. Sequenced sample: PBMCs or T cells enriched from blood (not recorded which). The source of these receptors is a woman aged 45-65 years who had been exposed to COVID-19.

This chain connects TRBV5-4 to TRBJ2-2; 10 bases agree with TRBD2. Trimming removed 4 bases from V and 4 bases from J; junction bases left unmatched: 7. The CDR3 runs 16 residues. Looked up from germline, CDR1 is SGHNT and CDR2 is YYREEE (reference sequence). CDR3 DNA sequence: TGTGCCAGCAGCCCTAGAGCGGGGGGGCCCACCGGGGAGCTGTTTTTT. This translates into CASSPRAGGPTGELFF.

This clone was detected once. The chain is built from TRBV12-5 and TRBJ1-1; no clear D. Trimming removed 2 bases from V and 5 bases from J, with 6 bases in between. CDR1 and CDR2 (germline): LGHNT, FRNRAP. CDR3 size: 12 residues. CDR3 region: CASGLFRTEAFF. The CDR3 DNA follows: TGTGCTAGTGGTTTGTTCCGGACTGAAGCTTTCTTT.

This clone came up a few times. The chain couples TRBV5-4 to TRBJ1-2; D gene ambiguous. Looked up from germline, CDR1 is SGHNT and CDR2 is YYREEE (reference sequence). The V end was cut by 1 base, the J end by 7 bases, with 8 bases between. The CDR3 sequence is 12 residues long. CDR3 bases: TGTGCCAGCAGCTTGCAGGCGGGTGGCTACACCTTC. This gives the protein CASSLQAGGYTF.